This TCR beta chain stems from a study of siplizumab effects on memory and regulatory T cells (dated by TCRdb to about 2019). With respect to the entire study: The study looked at the effect of siplizumab, an anti-CD2 antibody, on alloreactive T-cell subsets in allogeneic mixed lymphocyte reactions made from human PBMCs.

Results and caveats for the whole study, not just this receptor: Siplizumab significantly reduced the cumulative frequency of alloreactive sequences traceable to unstimulated CD4+ memory T cells. Whether proliferating Tregs from siplizumab cultures actually had suppressive function was not functionally confirmed. Greater diversity appeared to be present in unstimulated naive T cells than in memory T cells, and a substantial contribution to the alloresponse seemed to be made by naive cells. Among mappable alloreactive CD4+ clones, an average Treg-derived fraction of roughly 71% was observed with siplizumab, compared with more than 25% in control reactions. Because sequences below about 10^-5 frequency were poorly captured, only a minor fraction of alloreactive clones could be mapped to unstimulated subsets. About 80-96% of proliferating CD4+ or CD8+ clones could not be given a naive or memory phenotype.

The CDR3 holds 15 amino acids from the cysteine to the phenylalanine. Of all the DNA, just the CDR3 is kept, 45 bases in frame from base 1. V and J are truncated by 0 bases and 4 bases respectively, leaving an intervening sequence of 13 bases. CDR1 and CDR2 (MNHEY, SMNVEV) derive from the germline V gene (reference sequence). Sorted unstimulated T cells and proliferating T cells recovered from mixed lymphocyte reactions were subjected to TCRbeta CDR3 sequencing. Fresh whole blood from fewer than 11 HLA-typed healthy donors was used as the source from which PBMCs were isolated. Points on this clone: What antigen it recognizes has not been identified. It has no much larger one-base neighbor in the sample; base qualities were not kept.

Libraries were constructed by the immunoSEQ multiplex PCR assay. The deep sequencing platform assayed approximately 100,000 TCR templates per sample. Genomic DNA extracted from sorted T cells was the material used for TCRbeta CDR3 sequencing. The study's processing was this. The R programming language was used for clonal analysis of the TCRbeta CDR3 data. Alloreactive CD4+ and CD8+ clones were defined by comparing unstimulated samples with post-reaction CFSE-low samples. Regulatory or non-regulatory origin was assigned to alloreactive CD4+ clones by matching of sequences to sorted unstimulated Treg and non-Treg repertoires. This is the immuneACCESS table as TCRdb keeps it, with only in-frame sequences that have V and J called. A part of the clones is gone; compared with another copy, unresolved V genes explain less than half, and the rest is unexplained. The V and J calls and clone size come from that table; D and trimming were worked out from the DNA. In all, the sample holds tens of thousands of clones, and more than 85% of those were seen once. The ten top clones hold around 40% of the sample.

The receptor comes from a human donor in good health. Sequenced material: CD8+ T cells sorted from blood. Here the chain combines TRBV27 and TRBJ2-7, with TRBD1 as a weak D call on 6 bases. The sequenced DNA: TGTGCCAGCAGTTTATCAGGGATGGGGGCATACGAGCAGTACTTC. Translated, this gives CASSLSGMGAYEQYF.